These 29 T cell receptor beta chains came from one sample sequenced in a study of cytomegalovirus exposure and HLA in healthy donors (dated by TCRdb to the late 2010s). Library preparation used the immunoSEQ multiplex PCR assay. The multiplex PCR relied on a mix of 60 forward primers for TCR Vbeta segments and 13 reverse primers for TCR Jbeta segments. TCRdb holds this immuneACCESS table with in-frame rearrangements only. Some clones are missing; in checked studies, unresolved V genes explain under half, and the rest has no known cause. The sample records around 130,000 clones, around 80% of which are singletons. The ten largest account for roughly 5.7% of the sample. Material: PBMCs. These receptors were taken from a man in his thirties or forties in good health and CMV-seronegative.

The chain is built from TRBV9 and TRBJ2-2; the match to TRBD1 covers 7 bases. This CDR3 has 16 residues. The germline V gene encodes CDR1 SGDLS and CDR2 YYNGEE. The V and J ends lost 0 bases and 8 bases, in that order; junction bases with no gene match: 10. CDR3 in amino acids: CASSVGRGPLNGELFF. In DNA, the CDR3 is TGTGCCAGCAGCGTAGGAAGGGGGCCCCTCAATGGGGAGCTGTTTTTT.

The J gene is TRBJ2-5, the V gene TRBV11-2; 9 positions match TRBD1. The CDR3 has 14 residues. Germline assignment: CDR1 SGHAT and CDR2 FQNNGV. V gave up 5 bases and J gave up 4 bases; unmatched junction bases: 5. CDR3 bases: TGTGCCAGCAGCCTATCGGGACAGGGAGAGACCCAGTACTTC. As protein: CASSLSGQGETQYF.

V gene TRBV28 combines with J gene TRBJ2-2; D may be TRBD2 (5 bases). Trimming pared 7 bases from V and 5 bases from J, leaving 11 bases between. This CDR3 region has 13 residues. Germline CDR1 and CDR2: MDHEN and SYDVKM. CDR3 sequence: CASISRTTGELFF. The CDR3, as DNA: TGTGCCAGCATCTCAAGGACTACCGGGGAGCTGTTTTTT.

This chain connects TRBV4-3 to TRBJ2-7; 7 nucleotides line up with TRBD1. In germline, CDR1 is LGHNA, CDR2 YSLEER. J lost 0 bases, V lost 4 bases, and 3 bases had no gene match. The CDR3 is 14 residues long. Written as DNA, the CDR3 is TGCGCCAGCAGCCGGGGACAGCCCTCCTACGAGCAGTACTTC. It is translated as CASSRGQPSYEQYF.

V gene TRBV7-2 combines with J gene TRBJ2-7; 9 bases agree with TRBD2. CDR3 length: 18 residues. J was trimmed by 4 bases and V by 4 bases; bases with no gene match: 17. The germline gives CDR1 SGHTA, CDR2 FQGNSA. In DNA form, the CDR3 reads TGTGCCAGCAGCTCTATTCCCCTGGGGAGCGGGGGGTTTTACGAGCAGTACTTC. This sequence encodes CASSSIPLGSGGFYEQYF.

The V call is TRBV6-5, the J call TRBJ2-3; TRBD1 aligns across 9 bases. Germline V gene data show CDR1 as MNHEY and CDR2 as SVGAGI. The CDR3 is 15 residues long. The J segment lost 4 bases and the V segment lost 7 bases, leaving 9 bases of the junction unmatched. This CDR3 reads CASKAGTGRSDTQYF. The DNA of the CDR3 is TGTGCCAGCAAAGCCGGGACAGGGAGGTCAGATACGCAGTATTTT.

V is TRBV19 and J is TRBJ2-1, with 8 nucleotides matching TRBD1. The germline gives CDR1 LNHDA, CDR2 SQIVND (reference sequence). After removal of 6 bases from V and 8 bases from J, the junction contained 6 bases not matched to a gene. This CDR3 is 13 amino acids long. The CDR3 coding sequence is TGTGCCAGTAGATGGACAGGGCTCGATGAGCAGTTCTTC. Its translation is CASRWTGLDEQFF.

The chain joins TRBV28 to TRBJ2-4; no reliable D call. The germline V gene encodes CDR1 MDHEN and CDR2 SYDVKM. This CDR3 contains 13 residues. V was cut by 3 bases and J by 8 bases, with 11 bases left in between. Here the CDR3 DNA reads TGTGCCAGCAGTTTCCAGATGGTGGACATTCAGTACTTC. It translates to CASSFQMVDIQYF.

The rearrangement joins TRBV5-1 to TRBJ2-7, with 8 bases aligning to TRBD1. J was trimmed by 7 bases and V by 4 bases; bases with no gene match: 4. CDR1 and CDR2 (germline): SGHRS, YFSETQ. The CDR3 covers 12 residues. For the CDR3, the DNA is TGCGCCAGCAGCCTGACAGGGGAAGAGCAGTACTTC. Its protein is CASSLTGEEQYF.

This sequence joins TRBV7-9 and TRBJ2-1; 9 nucleotides line up with TRBD1. The CDR3 consists of 14 residues. Germline-derived CDR1 and CDR2 are SEHNR and FQNEAQ (reference sequence). The V gene end was trimmed by 4 bases and the J gene end by 9 bases; junction bases not matched to a gene: 7. This CDR3 reads CASSSSGTGTEQFF. The CDR3 region has the DNA TGTGCCAGCAGCTCCTCCGGGACAGGGACTGAGCAGTTCTTC.

There are a few counts of this clone. The chain is built from TRBV21-1 and TRBJ2-1; the D call of TRBD2 is as the table states it, not checked on the DNA. TRBV21-1 is noted as a pseudogene. The CDR3 totals 17 residues. In nucleotides, the CDR3 is TGTGCCAGCAGCACGCTCCTTTTAGCGGGAGTCAGCAATGAGCAGTTCTTC. Its translation is CASSTLLLAGVSNEQFF.

V and J are TRBV6-6 and TRBJ2-1; 8 bases fit TRBD1. Germline V gene data show CDR1 as MNHNY and CDR2 as SVGAGI (reference sequence). Trimming took 5 bases from V and 5 from J; bases not matched to a gene: 8. The CDR3 is made up of 15 amino acids. Here the CDR3 reads CASSDAGQVNNEQFF. The CDR3, as DNA: TGTGCCAGCAGTGACGCGGGACAGGTAAACAATGAGCAGTTCTTC.

The gene calls are TRBV6-5 and TRBJ2-5; D gene unclear. Germline V gene data show CDR1 as MNHEY and CDR2 as SVGAGI. This CDR3 has 13 residues. Trimming removed 0 bases from V and 3 bases from J, with 5 bases in between. The CDR3 DNA reads TGTGCCAGCAGTTACTCGGCAGAAGAGACCCAGTACTTC. It is translated as CASSYSAEETQYF.

V and J are TRBV5-1 and TRBJ2-5, with 9 nucleotides matching TRBD1. The V gene end was trimmed by 4 bases and the J gene end by 5 bases; junction bases not matched to a gene: 6. CDR1 and CDR2 (germline): SGHRS, YFSETQ. CDR3 length: 14 amino acids. The CDR3 sequence: CASSPTGGMETQYF. DNA for the CDR3: TGCGCCAGCAGCCCGACAGGGGGGATGGAGACCCAGTACTTC.

The chain uses TRBV30 and TRBJ2-7, with D possibly matching TRBD2 (8 bases). The germline CDR1 and CDR2 sequences are GTSNPN and SVGIG (reference sequence). Trimming took off 2 bases at V and 4 bases at J, with 21 bases between the two ends. The CDR3 is 16 residues long. DNA of the CDR3: TGTGCCTGGAGTCTCGGACGGGGGGGGACAGTTTACGAGCAGTACTTC. Translating gives CAWSLGRGGTVYEQYF.

The rearrangement links TRBV7-2 to TRBJ2-5; 9 bases match TRBD2. J was trimmed by 4 bases and V by 3 bases; bases with no gene match: 9. The CDR3 has 16 residues. Germline lookup yields CDR1 SGHTA and CDR2 FQGNSA. Here the CDR3 DNA reads TGTGCCAGCAGCTTTTCTGGCGGGGGGGGTGGAGAGACCCAGTACTTC. It translates to CASSFSGGGGGETQYF.

This chain links TRBV5-1 with TRBJ1-1; no definite D call. The V gene's germline CDR1 is SGHRS and CDR2 YFSETQ. The CDR3 length is 13 residues. V was trimmed by 2 bases and J by 1 base, leaving 6 bases between them. Written as DNA, the CDR3 is TGCGCCAGCAGCTTTTCGGGGAACACTGAAGCTTTCTTT. Its protein product is CASSFSGNTEAFF.

The chain links TRBV5-6 to TRBJ2-7; tentatively, D is TRBD2 (6 bases). Germline V lookup: CDR1 SGHDT, CDR2 YYEEEE. The CDR3 length is 14 residues. V was shortened by 4 bases and J by 2 bases, with 13 bases between the two germline ends. The CDR3 DNA reads TGTGCCAGCAGCCCGCGGGGTCTAACCTACGAGCAGTACTTC. Its protein product is CASSPRGLTYEQYF.

This rearrangement joins TRBV6-5 to TRBJ2-7, with TRBD1 identical over 7 bases. Trimming took 8 bases from V and 2 from J; bases not matched to a gene: 6. This CDR3 spans 13 amino acids. Germline V gene sequence: CDR1 MNHEY, CDR2 SVGAGI. The chain's CDR3 is CASRQGLTYEQYF. In nucleotides, the CDR3 is TGTGCCAGCCGACAGGGCCTGACCTACGAGCAGTACTTC.

The V and J genes are TRBV4-3 and TRBJ2-3, with 7 bases fitting TRBD1. The CDR3 extends over 15 amino acids. From germline, CDR1 is LGHNA and CDR2 YSLEER. J gave up 4 bases and V 4 bases, and 8 bases lay outside the gene matches. The CDR3 sequence: CASSPTTGEPDTQYF. CDR3 nucleotide sequence: TGCGCCAGCAGCCCCACAACAGGGGAGCCAGATACGCAGTATTTT.

This chain joins TRBV5-1 and TRBJ2-7, with D maybe TRBD1 (6 bases). The CDR3 contains 13 residues. The ends were cut back, 3 bases at V and 3 bases at J, with 10 bases in the middle. Germline assignment: CDR1 SGHRS and CDR2 YFSETQ. The CDR3 bases are TGCGCCAGCAGCTCGGGACAAAGCTACGAGCAGTACTTC. This gives the protein CASSSGQSYEQYF.

The chain uses TRBV6-6 and TRBJ2-1; D ambiguous. The CDR3 spans 15 residues. CDR1 and CDR2 from the germline V gene are MNHNY and SVGAGI (reference sequence). The germline V and J ends were trimmed by 3 bases and 2 bases, with 11 bases remaining between them. CDR3 in DNA: TGTGCCAGCAGTTATGCGGAATTAACCTACAATGAGCAGTTCTTC. It translates to CASSYAELTYNEQFF.

J is TRBJ2-7 and V is TRBV4-3; 8 bases map to TRBD2. CDR1 and CDR2 (germline): LGHNA, YSLEER. V trimming: 2 bases; J trimming: 2 bases; junction bases outside the gene matches: 5. CDR3 length: 15 residues. Written as DNA, the CDR3 is TGCGCCAGCAGCCAACAACTAGCGGAGGCCTACGAGCAGTACTTC. Translating gives CASSQQLAEAYEQYF.

The CDR3 is CASSEQGTGANVLTF. The CDR3 bases are TGTGCCAGCAGTGAACAGGGGACCGGGGCCAACGTCCTGACTTTC. The chain joins TRBV2 to TRBJ2-6; D may be TRBD1 (6 bases). Trimming pared 2 bases from V and 4 bases from J, leaving 9 bases between. The CDR3 has 15 amino acids. Germline V gives CDR1 SNHLY, CDR2 FYNNEI.

Regarding this clone: This sample includes further DNA sequences coding for the same CDR3. The chain couples TRBV7-2 to TRBJ1-2; 9 bases match TRBD1. V trimming: 6 bases; J trimming: 7 bases; junction bases outside the gene matches: 6. CDR1 SGHTA and CDR2 FQGNSA come from the germline V gene. The CDR3 consists of 13 residues. The CDR3, as DNA: TGTGCCAGCAGGGACACAGGGGGCCTTGGCTACACCTTC. Its protein product is CASRDTGGLGYTF.

V gene TRBV6-5 combines with J gene TRBJ1-2; weak D call: TRBD1 (5 bases). The CDR3 totals 12 residues. The germline CDR1 and CDR2 sequences are MNHEY and SVGAGI. V was trimmed by 7 bases and J by 6 bases, leaving 12 bases between them. CDR3 residues: CASTRGVDGYTF. CDR3 sequence (DNA): TGTGCCAGCACCCGGGGGGTCGATGGCTACACCTTC.

The V gene is TRBV28, the J gene TRBJ2-1; D gene uncertain. The germline gives CDR1 MDHEN, CDR2 SYDVKM. CDR3 length: 16 residues. Trimming shortened V by 2 bases and J by 7 bases, and 18 bases separated the two germline ends. The CDR3 sequence is CASSLERQALRNEQFF. CDR3 coding DNA: TGTGCCAGCAGTTTAGAACGGCAGGCCCTGAGAAATGAGCAGTTCTTC.

J is TRBJ1-1 and V is TRBV28; the match to TRBD1 covers 7 bases. V shed 6 bases, J shed 1 base, and the junction held 2 bases outside the gene matches. Germline V CDR1 and CDR2: MDHEN, SYDVKM. The CDR3 runs 13 residues. In DNA form, the CDR3 reads TGTGCCAGCAGAAGACAGGGGAACACTGAAGCTTTCTTT. Its translation is CASRRQGNTEAFF.

V gene TRBV5-1 combines with J gene TRBJ2-5; TRBD2 aligns across 9 bases. Germline CDR1 reads SGHRS; CDR2 reads YFSETQ. This CDR3 comprises 16 residues. J gave up 1 base and V 4 bases, and 8 bases lay outside the gene matches. CDR3 DNA: TGCGCCAGCAGCGTAAACAGCGGGGGGCCCCAAGAGACCCAGTACTTC. Its translation: CASSVNSGGPQETQYF. Using reference TRBV5-1 and TRBJ2-5 for the parts outside the CDR3, the full variable domain is KAGVTQTPRYLIKTRGQQVTLSCSPISGHRSVSWYQQTPGQGLQFLFEYFSETQRNKGNFPGRFSGRQFSNSRSEMNVSTLELGDSALYLCASSVNSGGPQETQYFGPGTRLLVL.